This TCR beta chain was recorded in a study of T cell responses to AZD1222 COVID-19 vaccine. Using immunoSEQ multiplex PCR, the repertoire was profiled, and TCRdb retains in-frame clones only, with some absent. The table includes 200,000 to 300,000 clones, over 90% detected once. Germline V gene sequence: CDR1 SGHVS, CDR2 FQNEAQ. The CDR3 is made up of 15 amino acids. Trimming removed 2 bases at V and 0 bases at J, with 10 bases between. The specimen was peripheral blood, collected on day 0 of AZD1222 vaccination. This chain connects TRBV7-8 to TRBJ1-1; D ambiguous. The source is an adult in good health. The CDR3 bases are TGTGCCAGCAGCTTACCGGCAATTATGAACACTGAAGCTTTCTTT. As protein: CASSLPAIMNTEAFF.